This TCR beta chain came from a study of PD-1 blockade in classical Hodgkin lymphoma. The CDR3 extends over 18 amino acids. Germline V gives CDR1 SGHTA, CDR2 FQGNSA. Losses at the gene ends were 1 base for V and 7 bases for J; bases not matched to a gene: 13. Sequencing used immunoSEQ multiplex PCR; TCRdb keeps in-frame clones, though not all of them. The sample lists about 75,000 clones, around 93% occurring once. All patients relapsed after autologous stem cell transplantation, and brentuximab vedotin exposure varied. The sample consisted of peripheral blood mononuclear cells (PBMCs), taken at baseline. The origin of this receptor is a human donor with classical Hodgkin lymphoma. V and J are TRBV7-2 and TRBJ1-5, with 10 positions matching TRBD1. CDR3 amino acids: CASSLDTGGDRGRQPQHF. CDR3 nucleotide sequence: TGTGCCAGCAGCTTAGACACGGGAGGGGACAGGGGACGGCAGCCCCAGCATTTT.